These T cell receptor beta chains were read from a single sample in a study of identical twins. TCRdb re-analysed the 5' RACE reads in MiXCR, keeping a single row per CDR3 protein. Counted here are approximately 190,000 distinct CDR3 sequences, approximately 16% occurring once; the ten biggest clones make up less than 45%. The sample was also reused in another study, on T cells expressing NK-cell markers.

Material for sequencing was CD8+ T cells sorted from blood. Every receptor here comes from a woman under 30 in good health. The CDR3 runs from the conserved cysteine through the conserved F or W. D genes are given only for firm matches. Size is stated for part of the rows, as once, few or many counts, or as a class when the clone is expanded.

j_call	d_call	v_call	clone_size	cdr3_nt	cdr3_aa
TRBJ2-5	TRBD1	TRBV11-2	.	TGTGCCAGCAGCGCGGGGACAGGGTGGGAGACCCAGTACTTC	CASSAGTGWETQYF
TRBJ2-1	TRBD2	TRBV27	.	TGTGCCAGCAGTACGCGGACTAGCCGCAATGAGCAGTTCTTC	CASSTRTSRNEQFF
TRBJ1-3	.	TRBV12-3/TRBV12-4	few	TGTGCCAGCAGTTTCGGGTATACAGGAAACACCATATATTTT	CASSFGYTGNTIYF
TRBJ1-5	TRBD1	TRBV9	many	TGTGCCAGCAGTGATACAGGGGACCCTTATCAGCCCCAGCATTTT	CASSDTGDPYQPQHF
TRBJ2-2	.	TRBV7-8	many	TGTGCCAGCAGCTTAGTTGAGGGCCTCCCCGGGGAGCTGTTTTTT	CASSLVEGLPGELFF
TRBJ1-1	.	TRBV12-3/TRBV12-4	few	TGTGCCAGCAGAACTAGACCGGGGGTGGCCACTGAAGCTTTCTTT	CASRTRPGVATEAFF
TRBJ2-1	TRBD2	TRBV6-2/TRBV6-3	.	TGTGCCAGCAGTGGAGCCGAAGCGGGACTCAATGAGCAGTTCTTC	CASSGAEAGLNEQFF
TRBJ1-1	.	TRBV5-1	many	TGCGCCAGCTCCTTATGGGACACGATGAACACTGAAGCTTTCTTT	CASSLWDTMNTEAFF
TRBJ2-7	TRBD2	TRBV5-1	few	TGCGCCAGCAGCAACGGCGGGGGTCAGCTCGAGCAGTACTTC	CASSNGGGQLEQYF
TRBJ2-2	.	TRBV19	few	TGTGCCAGTAGGCCGGGTTTCACCGGGGAGCTGTTTTTT	CASRPGFTGELFF
TRBJ2-7	.	TRBV12-5	few	TGTGCTAGTGGTTTTTTCGGGGGGCGGAGTGACGAGCAGTACTTC	CASGFFGGRSDEQYF
TRBJ2-2	.	TRBV29-1	.	TGCAGCGTTGGAGTGACCGGGGAGCTGTTTTTT	CSVGVTGELFF
TRBJ2-5	.	TRBV6-5	few	TGTGCCAGCAGTTCACTACCCCCGAACGGAGAGACCCAGTACTTC	CASSSLPPNGETQYF
TRBJ2-1	.	TRBV3-1	.	TGTGCCAGCAGCCCGTCCCCTACGGGGGCCTACAATGAGCAGTTCTTC	CASSPSPTGAYNEQFF
TRBJ1-2	TRBD1	TRBV29-1	.	TGCAGCGTTGCCGGGACAGGAGATAACTATGGCTACACCTTC	CSVAGTGDNYGYTF
TRBJ2-5	TRBD1	TRBV29-1	.	TGCAGCGTTGACAGGGGGCGCGTCGAGACCCAGTACTTC	CSVDRGRVETQYF
TRBJ2-1	TRBD2	TRBV11-3	.	TGTGCCAGCAGCTTAGGCTATAGCGGGAGGGCGGGTGAGCAGTTCTTC	CASSLGYSGRAGEQFF
TRBJ2-7	.	TRBV7-9	.	TGTGCCAGCAGCTTAGAAACTAGATCGGTCGAGCAGTACTTC	CASSLETRSVEQYF
TRBJ2-2	.	TRBV9	.	TGTGCCAGCAGCGAACTCACCGGGGAGCTGTTTTTT	CASSELTGELFF
TRBJ2-7	TRBD2	TRBV6-1	.	TGTGCCAGCAGCCTGGTTACTAGCGGGGCCAACTACGAGCAGTACTTC	CASSLVTSGANYEQYF
TRBJ2-2	.	TRBV5-6	few	TGTGCCAGCAGCTCATTCGACTCGGGTAGAACCACCGGGGAGCTGTTTTTT	CASSSFDSGRTTGELFF
TRBJ2-1	TRBD2	TRBV3-1	.	TGTGCCAGCAGCCAAGAGAGGACGGGGGGGCCCAATGAGCAGTTCTTC	CASSQERTGGPNEQFF
TRBJ1-1	.	TRBV27	few	TGTGCCAGCAGTCAAGATCCCAAGAACACTGAAGCTTTCTTT	CASSQDPKNTEAFF
TRBJ2-5	TRBD2	TRBV20-1	few	TGCTGTGCTAGAGTGGAAGACTGGCGGGGGGGTGAGACCCAGTACTTC	CCARVEDWRGGETQYF
TRBJ1-1	.	TRBV20-1	.	TGCAGTGCTAGAGTTGGAGGGAACACTGAAGCTTTCTTT	CSARVGGNTEAFF
TRBJ2-7	TRBD1	TRBV11-2	.	TGTGCCAGCAGCTTAGGCCAGGGGGCGCTTTTTGACGAGCAGTACTTC	CASSLGQGALFDEQYF
TRBJ2-1	TRBD2	TRBV14	few	TGTGCCAGCAGCCAAGATCAGTTAGTTAGCGGGACCGTCAATGAGCAGTTCTTC	CASSQDQLVSGTVNEQFF
TRBJ2-7	.	TRBV30	.	TGTGCCTGGAGTGTAACGGGAGATTACGAGCAGTACTTC	CAWSVTGDYEQYF
TRBJ2-3	.	TRBV7-2	few	TGTGCCAGCAGCTTAACCCCCCCCCAAAGGCCAGATACGCAGTATTTT	CASSLTPPQRPDTQYF
TRBJ2-4	.	TRBV2	few	TGTGCCAGCAGTCCAGACACCCAGTTGAACATTCAGTACTTC	CASSPDTQLNIQYF
TRBJ2-4	.	TRBV27	.	TGTGCCAGCAAGTCCAGCCGGTACAAAAACATTCAGTACTTC	CASKSSRYKNIQYF
TRBJ2-2	TRBD1	TRBV12-3/TRBV12-4	few	TGTGCCAGCAGCCCAAAGACAGGGCGTTGTGACACCGGGGAGCTGTTTTTT	CASSPKTGRCDTGELFF
TRBJ1-1	.	TRBV5-6	few	TGTGCCAGCAGCCGGGGACAGAACACTGAAGCTTTCTTT	CASSRGQNTEAFF
TRBJ2-2	TRBD2	TRBV5-6	few	TGTGCCAGCAGCTTACCAGCGGGGTTCACCGGGGAGCTGTTTTTT	CASSLPAGFTGELFF
TRBJ2-1	TRBD1	TRBV24-1	few	TGTGCTACTGCTGACAGGGCCGATGAGCAGTTCTTC	CATADRADEQFF
TRBJ2-5	TRBD1	TRBV5-1	.	TGCGCCAGCAGCTTCGGGACAGGGGTGGAGACCCAGTACTTC	CASSFGTGVETQYF
TRBJ2-7	TRBD2	TRBV19	few	TGTGCCAGTAGGAATCTGGGCGGGAGGGCGTCCGAGCAGTACTTC	CASRNLGGRASEQYF